The clone carrying this T cell receptor beta chain has only a few counts. What it binds is unknown. This specimen comes from a study of cytomegalovirus exposure and HLA in healthy donors. Study outcomes and limitations: In an earlier analysis, productive rearrangement rates for most beta V segments clustered near 87% or 30%.

Vbeta (60) and Jbeta (13) primers were used in the PCR. Assay: immunoSEQ multiplex PCR; the TCRdb copy retains only in-frame clones and omits some. The repertoire holds about 170,000 clones, around 80% seen once, with approximately 2.4% in the top ten. CDR3 length: 14 amino acids. The germline gives CDR1 GTSNPN, CDR2 SVGIG (reference sequence). The J segment lost 5 bases and the V segment lost 5 bases, leaving 10 bases of the junction unmatched. The receptor comes from a male donor in good health and CMV-seronegative. Sequenced sample: PBMCs. V is TRBV30 and J is TRBJ2-7, with 9 nucleotides matching TRBD1. The CDR3 DNA is TGTGCCTGGGGACCGGGACAGGGTATCAACGAGCAGTACTTC. Protein product: CAWGPGQGINEQYF. Complete variable domain (other parts from reference TRBV30 and TRBJ2-7): SQTIHQWPATLVQPVGSPLSLECTVEGTSNPNLYWYRQAAGRGLQLLFYSVGIGQISSEVPQNLSASRPQDRQFILSSKKLLLSDSGFYLCAWGPGQGINEQYFGPGTRLTVT.